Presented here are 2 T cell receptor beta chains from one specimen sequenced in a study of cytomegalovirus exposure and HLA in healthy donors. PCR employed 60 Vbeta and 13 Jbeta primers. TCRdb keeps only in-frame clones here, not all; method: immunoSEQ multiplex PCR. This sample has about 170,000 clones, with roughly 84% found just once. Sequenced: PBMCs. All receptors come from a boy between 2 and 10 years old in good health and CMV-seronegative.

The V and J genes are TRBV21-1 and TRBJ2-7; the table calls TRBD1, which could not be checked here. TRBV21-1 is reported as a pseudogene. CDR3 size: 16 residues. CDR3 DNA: TGTGCCAGCAGCAAAGCCCCGGGACAGGTGGTCTACGAGCAGTACTTC. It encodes CASSKAPGQVVYEQYF.

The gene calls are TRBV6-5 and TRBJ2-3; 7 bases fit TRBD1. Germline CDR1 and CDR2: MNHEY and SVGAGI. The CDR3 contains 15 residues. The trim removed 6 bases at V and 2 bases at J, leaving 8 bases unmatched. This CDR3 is CASSPHRGVTDTQYF. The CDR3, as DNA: TGTGCCAGCAGCCCACACAGGGGCGTCACAGATACGCAGTATTTT.